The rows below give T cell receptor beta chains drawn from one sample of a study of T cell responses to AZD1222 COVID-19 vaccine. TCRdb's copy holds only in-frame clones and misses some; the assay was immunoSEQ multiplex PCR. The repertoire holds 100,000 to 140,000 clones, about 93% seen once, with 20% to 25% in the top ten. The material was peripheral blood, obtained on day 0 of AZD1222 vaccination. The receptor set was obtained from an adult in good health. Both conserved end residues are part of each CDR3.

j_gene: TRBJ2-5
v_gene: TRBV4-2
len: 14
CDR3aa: CASSQGSEQETQYF

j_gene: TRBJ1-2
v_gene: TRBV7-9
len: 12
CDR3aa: CASSLDPIGYTF

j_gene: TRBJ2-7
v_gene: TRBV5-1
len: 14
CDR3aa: CASSGTGGSYEQYF

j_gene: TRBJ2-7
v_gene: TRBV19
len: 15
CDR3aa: CASSTHEAGEYEQYF

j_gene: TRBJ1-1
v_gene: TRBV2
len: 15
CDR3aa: CAQLGSQGPRTEAFF

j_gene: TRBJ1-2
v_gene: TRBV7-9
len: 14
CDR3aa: CASSLGDSASGYTF

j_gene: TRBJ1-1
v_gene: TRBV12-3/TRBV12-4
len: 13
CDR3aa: CASSLIGGTEAFF

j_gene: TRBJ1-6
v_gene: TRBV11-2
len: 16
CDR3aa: CASSLMGGNWNSPLHF

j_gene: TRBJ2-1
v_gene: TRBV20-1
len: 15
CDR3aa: CSASHSVPPYNEQFF

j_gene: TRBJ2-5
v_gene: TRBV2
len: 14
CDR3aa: CASIYRGQGETQYF

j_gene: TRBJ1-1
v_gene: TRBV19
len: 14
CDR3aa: CASSMGQPNTEAFF

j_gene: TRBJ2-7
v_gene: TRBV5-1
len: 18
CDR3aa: CASKPFGGHSGTSYEQYF

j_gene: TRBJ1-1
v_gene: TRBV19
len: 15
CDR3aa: CATREGPFSNTEAFF

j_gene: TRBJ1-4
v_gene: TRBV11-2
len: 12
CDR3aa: CASSLSFEKLFF

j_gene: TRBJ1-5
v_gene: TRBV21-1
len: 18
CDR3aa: CASSKGGDEWWTNQPQHF

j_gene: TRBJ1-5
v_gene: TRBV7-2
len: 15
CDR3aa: CASSLVFLPDQPQHF

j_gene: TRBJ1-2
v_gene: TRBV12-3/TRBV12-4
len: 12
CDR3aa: CASSLSGLGYTF

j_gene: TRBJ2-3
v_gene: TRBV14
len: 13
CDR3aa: CASSHRWTDTQYF

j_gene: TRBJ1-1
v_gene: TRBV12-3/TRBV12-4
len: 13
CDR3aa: CASSWGSDTEAFF

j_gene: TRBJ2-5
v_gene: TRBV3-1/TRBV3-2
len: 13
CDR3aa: CASSRQAWETQYF

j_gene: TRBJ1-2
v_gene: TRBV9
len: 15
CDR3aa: CASSASGGSNYGYTF

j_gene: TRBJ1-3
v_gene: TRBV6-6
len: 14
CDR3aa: CASSPGQGANTIYF

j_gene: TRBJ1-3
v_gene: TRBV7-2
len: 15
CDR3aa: CASSLVAGSGNTIYF

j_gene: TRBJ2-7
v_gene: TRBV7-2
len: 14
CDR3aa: CASSFLRGGYEQYF

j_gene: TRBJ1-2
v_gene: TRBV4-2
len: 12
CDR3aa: CASSQEQGGYTF

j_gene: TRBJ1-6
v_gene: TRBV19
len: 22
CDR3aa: CASSIPSNPTYRGGSYNSPLHF

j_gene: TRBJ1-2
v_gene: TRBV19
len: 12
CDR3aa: CASRKGTYGYTF

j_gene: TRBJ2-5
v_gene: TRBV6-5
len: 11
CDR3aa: CASSYGETQYF

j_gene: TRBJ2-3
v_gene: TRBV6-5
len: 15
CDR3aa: CASAQLAGDTDTQYF

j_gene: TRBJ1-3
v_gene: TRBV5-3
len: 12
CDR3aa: CARSRLVNTIYF

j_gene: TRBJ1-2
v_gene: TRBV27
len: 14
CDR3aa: CASSLSSSKDGYTF

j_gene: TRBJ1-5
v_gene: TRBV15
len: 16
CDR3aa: CATSRGGTVSNQPQHF

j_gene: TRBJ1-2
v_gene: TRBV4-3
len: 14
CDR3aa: CASSQDVVTRGYTF

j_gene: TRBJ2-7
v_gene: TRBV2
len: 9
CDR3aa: CASGLEQYF

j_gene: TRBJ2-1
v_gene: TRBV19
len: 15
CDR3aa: CASSLGLAGRNEQFF

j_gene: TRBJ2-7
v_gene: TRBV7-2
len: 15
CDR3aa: CASSLVGGQSYEQYF

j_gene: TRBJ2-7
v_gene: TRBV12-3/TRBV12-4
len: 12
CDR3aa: CASSRHPGEQYF

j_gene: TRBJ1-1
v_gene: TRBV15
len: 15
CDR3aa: CATSRDVPRYTEAFF

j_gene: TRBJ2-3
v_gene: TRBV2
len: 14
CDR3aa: CASSELANTDTQYF

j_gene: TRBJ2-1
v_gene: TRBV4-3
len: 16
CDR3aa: CASSQVRGGTYNEQFF

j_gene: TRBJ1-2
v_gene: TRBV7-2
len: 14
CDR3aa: CASRSAGGQDGYTF

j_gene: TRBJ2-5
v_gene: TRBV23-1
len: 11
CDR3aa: CASWPPKKTDF

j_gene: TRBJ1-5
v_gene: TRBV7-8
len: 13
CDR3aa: CASSLKVYQPQHF

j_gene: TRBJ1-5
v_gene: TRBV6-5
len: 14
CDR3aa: CASSRGTDRQPQHF

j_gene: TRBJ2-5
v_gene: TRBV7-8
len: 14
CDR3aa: CASSLTGWGETQYF

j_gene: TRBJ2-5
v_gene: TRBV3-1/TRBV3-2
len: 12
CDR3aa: CASSHAGEAQYF

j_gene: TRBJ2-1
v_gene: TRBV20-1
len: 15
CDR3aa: CSASPPGAAYNEQFF

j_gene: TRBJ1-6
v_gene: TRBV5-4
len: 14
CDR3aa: CASSIDSNNSPLHF

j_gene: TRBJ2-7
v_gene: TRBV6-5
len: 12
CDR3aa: CASSRPLYEQYF

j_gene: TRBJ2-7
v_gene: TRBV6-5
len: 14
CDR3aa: CASSVNSGSYEQYF